A selection of T cell receptor beta chains follows, all from one sample in a study of cytomegalovirus exposure and HLA in healthy donors. Only in-frame clones appear in the TCRdb table, and some are missing; sequencing was by immunoSEQ multiplex PCR. The sample yields under 100,000 clones, 60% to 80% seen once. Sequencing was performed on PBMCs. These receptors came from a woman aged 45-65 years in good health and CMV-seropositive. Both conserved end residues are part of each CDR3. The D gene is left open where the match is weak. A row's size may be missing; if present it is once, few, many or a size class.

D	J	size	V	DNA	CDR3
.	TRBJ2-3	.	TRBV5-6	TGTGCCAGCAGCTGGGCTACCACAGATACGCAGTATTTT	CASSWATTDTQYF
.	TRBJ1-2	.	TRBV28	TGTGCCAGCAGTGTGCTAGGTGGCTACACCTTC	CASSVLGGYTF
.	TRBJ1-1	.	TRBV6-4	TGTGCCAGCAGTGCCGGGGTCCCCCCGAACACTGAAGCTTTCTTT	CASSAGVPPNTEAFF
.	TRBJ1-2	.	TRBV6-1	TGTGCCAGCAGTTTAGGTCTTGCGGGCTATGGCTACACCTTC	CASSLGLAGYGYTF
TRBD2	TRBJ2-7	few	TRBV2	TGTGCCAGCAGTGAGCTAGCGGGATCTTACGAGCAGTACTTC	CASSELAGSYEQYF
TRBD2	TRBJ2-3	.	TRBV6-6	TGTGCCAGCAGTTACTCGAGCAGGGAGGGAGATACGCAGTATTTT	CASSYSSREGDTQYF
.	TRBJ1-2	.	TRBV25-1	TGTGCCAGCAGTGACCGCCTAGCCGAAGCTAACTATGGCTACACCTTC	CASSDRLAEANYGYTF
TRBD1	TRBJ1-2	.	TRBV28	TGTGCCAGCAGCGGGACAGGGGAGTATGGCTACACCTTC	CASSGTGEYGYTF
.	TRBJ2-7	few	TRBV6-5	TGTGCCAGCACTCAAACCCGGAGCTCCTACGAGCAGTACTTC	CASTQTRSSYEQYF
TRBD2	TRBJ2-1	.	TRBV19	TGTGCCAGTACCCGGACTAGCGGGAAAGTATACAATGAGCAGTTCTTC	CASTRTSGKVYNEQFF
TRBD2	TRBJ2-1	.	TRBV7-9	TGTGCCAGCAGCTTCGGGAGGAGCTCCTACAATGAGCAGTTCTTC	CASSFGRSSYNEQFF
TRBD1	TRBJ1-1	.	TRBV6-5	TGTGCCAGCAGTTACATCGGGCAGGGGGCCACTGAAGCTTTCTTT	CASSYIGQGATEAFF
TRBD2	TRBJ2-5	.	TRBV5-4	TGTGCCAGCAGCGCGATCGGGCGGGAGCAAGAGACCCAGTACTTC	CASSAIGREQETQYF
.	TRBJ2-7	.	TRBV10-2	TGCGCCAGCAGTGAGTCGTGGCAGGGGACCTCCTACGAGCAGTACTTC	CASSESWQGTSYEQYF
.	TRBJ2-7	.	TRBV7-9	TGTTCCAGCAGCTTATCCGGCGGAATACACCACTACGAGCAGTACTTC	CSSSLSGGIHHYEQYF
TRBD1	TRBJ1-4	few	TRBV19	TGTGCCAGTAAACCCAAACAGGGGTGGGATGAAAAACTGTTTTTT	CASKPKQGWDEKLFF
TRBD2	TRBJ2-1	.	TRBV27	TGTGCCACGAACCTAGCGGGAGGGATGGAGCAGTTCTTC	CATNLAGGMEQFF
TRBD2	TRBJ2-1	.	TRBV5-4	TGTGCCAGCAGCTTGGGACAGGGGGTTGGACTAGCGGGAGTAAGAGAGCAGTTCTTC	CASSLGQGVGLAGVREQFF
TRBD2	TRBJ2-2	.	TRBV4-2	TGTGCCAGCAGCCAAGATTCTGGCCTAGCGGGAAGAGGCGGGGAGCTGTTTTTT	CASSQDSGLAGRGGELFF
.	TRBJ2-1	.	TRBV11-2	TGTGCCAGCAGCTCGAGAACTACAGGGCCCTGGGAGCAGTTCTTC	CASSSRTTGPWEQFF
TRBD2	TRBJ2-2	.	TRBV7-2	TGTGCCAGCAGCCCCCGGATAGCGGGAGCCACCGGGGAGCTGTTTTTT	CASSPRIAGATGELFF
.	TRBJ2-1	few	TRBV6-1	TGTGCCAGCAGTACCCGAGGGCAGAGCAATGAGCAGTTCTTC	CASSTRGQSNEQFF
.	TRBJ2-1	medium-sized	TRBV10-2	TGCGCCAGTGACGAGAGCGACTACAATGAGCAGTTCTTC	CASDESDYNEQFF
.	TRBJ1-1	.	TRBV30	TGTGCCTGTCAGACGCGGGGGTATGGGACTGAAGCTTTCTTT	CACQTRGYGTEAFF
.	TRBJ1-1	few	TRBV5-3	TGTGCCAGTTCCGTACCATTGGTCTATCATGGTGGAGCTTTCTTT	CASSVPLVYHGGAFF
TRBD2	TRBJ2-1	.	TRBV7-3	TGTGCCAGCAGCCCCCAGAGCGGGAGCTCCTACAATGAGCAGTTCTTC	CASSPQSGSSYNEQFF
.	TRBJ2-1	.	TRBV5-4	TGTGCCAGCAGCCCCCGGGTCAATGAGCAGTTCTTC	CASSPRVNEQFF
.	TRBJ1-6	.	TRBV7-2	TGTGCCAGCAGCATACAGGGTGCGTCACCCCTCCACTTT	CASSIQGASPLHF
.	TRBJ2-1	.	TRBV7-2	TGTGCCAGCAGCTTAGACACAGGGCGAACTAGCTCCTACAATGAGCAGTTCTTC	CASSLDTGRTSSYNEQFF
.	TRBJ1-4	few	TRBV13	TGTGCCAGCAGCGTAAGACAGGCGAGTGATAATGAAAAACTGTTTTTT	CASSVRQASDNEKLFF
.	TRBJ2-3	.	TRBV7-3	TGTGCCAGCAGCTTATCCGCGGGTGGCACAGATACGCAGTATTTT	CASSLSAGGTDTQYF
TRBD2	TRBJ2-1	.	TRBV4-1	TGCGCCAGCAGCCGGGGCGGGAGGGATAATGAGCAGTTCTTC	CASSRGGRDNEQFF
.	TRBJ2-3	few	TRBV6-1	TGTGCCAGCAGAAGACAGAGAGGCACAGATACGCAGTATTTT	CASRRQRGTDTQYF
TRBD1	TRBJ1-1	once	TRBV28	TGTGCCAGCAGCCCCGGGACAGGGATCACTGAAGCTTTCTTT	CASSPGTGITEAFF
TRBD1	TRBJ2-7	few	TRBV4-1	TGCGCCAGCAGCCAAGCGTGGACAGGGGGGTACGAGCAGTACTTC	CASSQAWTGGYEQYF
.	TRBJ2-5	few	TRBV7-7	TGTGCTAGCAGCTTAGTTGGCGGTGAAGAGACCCAGTACTTC	CASSLVGGEETQYF
.	TRBJ2-3	.	TRBV4-1	TGCGCCAGCAGCTATACCGGGACTTTCACAGATACGCAGTATTTT	CASSYTGTFTDTQYF
.	TRBJ1-2	few	TRBV10-2	TGCGCCAGCAGTGATTTGCCGGGAGAATATAACTATGGCTACACCTTC	CASSDLPGEYNYGYTF
TRBD1	TRBJ1-1	.	TRBV10-3	TGTGCCATCAGTGGACAGGGGGGAATTTCGGGGACTGAAGCTTTCTTT	CAISGQGGISGTEAFF
TRBD2	TRBJ2-1	.	TRBV6-5	TGTGCCAGCAACAAAGCGGGAGCGTTGGAGAATGAGCAGTTCTTC	CASNKAGALENEQFF
TRBD1	TRBJ2-5	few	TRBV19	TGTGCCAGTGGACAGGGGGCGTACCAAGAGACCCAGTACTTC	CASGQGAYQETQYF
.	TRBJ2-2	.	TRBV6-6	TGTGCCAGCCAAATCACGCCTAGCGTTCACCGGGAGCTGTTTTTT	CASQITPSVHRELFF
TRBD2	TRBJ2-1	few	TRBV7-6	TGTGCCAGCAGCTCTCCACGTAGCGGGGGTACCTACAATGAGCAGTTCTTC	CASSSPRSGGTYNEQFF
.	TRBJ1-1	.	TRBV28	TGTGCCAGCAGTTTAGGTCGGGTAAACACTGAAGCTTTCTTT	CASSLGRVNTEAFF
TRBD1	TRBJ1-5	.	TRBV5-1	TGCGCCAGCAGCTCCGGGACAGGACAATATCAGCCCCAGCATTTT	CASSSGTGQYQPQHF
.	TRBJ2-7	.	TRBV30	TGTGCCTGGAGTGGGGGGGTATTTGGCTACGAGCAGTACTTC	CAWSGGVFGYEQYF
TRBD2	TRBJ2-1	.	TRBV18	TGTGCCAGCTCGCCCGGGACTAGCGGATACAATGAGCAGTTCTTC	CASSPGTSGYNEQFF
TRBD1	TRBJ1-5	.	TRBV2	TGTGCCAGCAGTGGACGGACAGGGCACAATCAGCCCCAGCATTTT	CASSGRTGHNQPQHF
TRBD1	TRBJ1-4	.	TRBV7-9	TGTGCCAGCAGCTCGACAGGGGTGGAGGAAAAACTGTTTTTT	CASSSTGVEEKLFF